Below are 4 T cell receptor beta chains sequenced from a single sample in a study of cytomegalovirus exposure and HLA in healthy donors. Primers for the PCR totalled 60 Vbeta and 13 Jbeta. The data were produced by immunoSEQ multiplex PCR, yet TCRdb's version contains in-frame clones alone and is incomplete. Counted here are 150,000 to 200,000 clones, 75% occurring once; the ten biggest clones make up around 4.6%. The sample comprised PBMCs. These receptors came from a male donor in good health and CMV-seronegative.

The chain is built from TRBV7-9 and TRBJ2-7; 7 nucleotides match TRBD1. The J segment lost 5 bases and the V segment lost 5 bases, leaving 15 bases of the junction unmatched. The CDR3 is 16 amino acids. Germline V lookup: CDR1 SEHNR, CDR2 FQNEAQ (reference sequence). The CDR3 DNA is TGTGCCAGCAGCCCTCCCCCAGGCAGGGGGTACAACGAGCAGTACTTC. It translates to CASSPPPGRGYNEQYF.

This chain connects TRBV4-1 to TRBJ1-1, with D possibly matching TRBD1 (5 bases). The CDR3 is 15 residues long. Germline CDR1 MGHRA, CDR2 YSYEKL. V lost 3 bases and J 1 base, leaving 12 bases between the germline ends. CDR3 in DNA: TGCGCCAGCAGCCAGACGTTAGACAGGAACACTGAAGCTTTCTTT. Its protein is CASSQTLDRNTEAFF.

CDR3 in amino acids: CAIRGTGESYEQYF. For the CDR3, the DNA is TGTGCCATCAGGGGGACAGGGGAAAGCTACGAGCAGTACTTC. This rearrangement joins TRBV10-3 to TRBJ2-5; 10 bases align to TRBD1. The end of the DNA fits TRBJ2-7 better, so the J call may be wrong. Germline V lookup: CDR1 ENHRY, CDR2 SYGVKD. The CDR3 contains 14 residues.

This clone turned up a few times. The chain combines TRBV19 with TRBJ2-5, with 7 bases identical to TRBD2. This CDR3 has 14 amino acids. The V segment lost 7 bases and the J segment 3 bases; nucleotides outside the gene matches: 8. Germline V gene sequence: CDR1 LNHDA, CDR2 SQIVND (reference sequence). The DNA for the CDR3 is TGTGCCAGTAACCCCGGGACTACCGAAGAGACCCAGTACTTC. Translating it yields CASNPGTTEETQYF.